The 28 T cell receptor beta chains below come from one sample, sequenced in a study of CD8+CD57+ T cells in acquired aplastic anemia. TCR beta VDJ combinations and CDR3 sequences were profiled from genomic DNA. One entry per CDR3 protein results from TCRdb running MiXCR on the reads. The sample carries 400,000 to 500,000 distinct CDR3 sequences, around 72% recorded once. Sequenced: sorted CD4+, CD8+, or CD8+CD57+ T cells (not recorded which) from PBMCs. The source of these receptors is a human donor in good health, serving as a control.

This clonotype was counted at least ten times. The chain has TRBV6-1 and TRBJ2-7; no clear D gene. Germline CDR1 and CDR2: MNHNS and SASEGT. The CDR3 is 14 residues long. Trimming took 3 bases from V and 3 from J, leaving 12 bases between them. CDR3 sequence: CASSDRQIIYEQYF. The CDR3 DNA sequence: TGTGCCAGCAGTGATCGGCAGATTATCTACGAGCAGTACTTC.

The rearrangement links TRBV14 to TRBJ2-2; TRBD2 aligns across 8 bases. Trimming removed 4 bases from V and 6 bases from J; junction bases left unmatched: 16. The CDR3 is 18 amino acids. Germline V gene sequence: CDR1 SGHDN, CDR2 FVKESK. CDR3 DNA: TGTGCCAGCAGCCTAGCGCGGACGGGGGGGCCCAACTCCGGGGAGCTGTTTTTT. Translation gives CASSLARTGGPNSGELFF.

This clonotype appeared a few times. CDR3 sequence (DNA): TGCAGCGTTGAAGGTGACCGGATGAACACTGAAGCTTTCTTT. Translated, it gives CSVEGDRMNTEAFF. The rearrangement joins TRBV29-1 to TRBJ1-1, with D unresolved. There are 14 residues in the CDR3. V lost 1 base and J 0 bases, leaving 9 bases between the germline ends. In germline, CDR1 is SQVTM, CDR2 ANQGSEA. The whole variable domain, filled in from reference TRBV29-1 and TRBJ1-1, reads SAVISQKPSRDICQRGTSLTIQCQVDSQVTMMFWYRQQPGQSLTLIATANQGSEATYESGFVIDKFPISRPNLTFSTLTVSNMSPEDSSIYLCSVEGDRMNTEAFFGQGTRLTVV.

The genes are TRBV6-1 and TRBJ1-2, with D perhaps TRBD1 (6 bases). The V gene's germline CDR1 is MNHNS and CDR2 SASEGT. The CDR3 length is 14 residues. Trimming removed 6 bases at V and 0 bases at J, with 11 bases between. The CDR3 region is CASRLQGANYGYTF. The CDR3 nucleotides read TGTGCCAGCAGGTTACAGGGCGCTAACTATGGCTACACCTTC.

Points on this clonotype: The germline gene is not matched at one end of the junction; a read error may be the cause. The rearrangement joins TRBV5-1 to TRBJ1-2; 7 bases agree with TRBD1. The CDR3 spans 16 residues. Germline V gives CDR1 SGHRS, CDR2 YFSETQ. CDR3 amino acids: CASSLAWRQGPGGYTF. The CDR3 bases are TGTGCCAGCAGCCTGGCCTGGCGACAGGGCCCCGGGGGCTACACCTTC.

Of note for this clonotype: A read error may account for a junction end that differs from germline. V is TRBV7-9 and J is TRBJ2-7; TRBD2 might be the D (5 bases). Germline V lookup: CDR1 SEHNR, CDR2 FQNEAQ (reference sequence). This CDR3 comprises 14 residues. The DNA for the CDR3 is TGCGCCAGCAGCCGAGGAGGCGACTCCTACGAGCAGTACTTC. Amino acids: CASSRGGDSYEQYF.

The chain carries TRBV9 and TRBJ1-3; no definite D call. Germline CDR1 reads SGDLS; CDR2 reads YYNGEE. This CDR3 comprises 15 residues. V lost 3 bases and J 14 bases, leaving 24 bases between the germline ends. The CDR3 protein is CASSGDSLPYNELYF. CDR3 in DNA: TGTGCCAGCAGCGGAGACTCTCTCCCCTACAATGAGCTATATTTT. Full variable domain (rest looked up from reference TRBV9 and TRBJ1-3): DSGVTQTPKHLITATGQRVTLRCSPRSGDLSVYWYQQSLDQGLQFLIQYYNGEERAKGNILERFSAQQFPDLHSELNLSSLELGDSALYFCASSGDSLPYNELYFGEGSWLTVV.

V and J are TRBV9 and TRBJ1-4; TRBD1 might be the D (5 bases). V dropped 5 bases and J dropped 4 bases, with 27 bases sitting between them. CDR1 and CDR2 (germline): SGDLS, YYNGEE. This CDR3 comprises 19 residues. The CDR3 DNA reads TGTGCCAGCAGGGCAGGGACCTTAGCCTACGAGCAGAATAATGAAAAACTGTTTTTT. Its protein is CASRAGTLAYEQNNEKLFF.

As for this clonotype: The CDR3 does not end in the conserved phenylalanine or tryptophan, so this is likely a read error. The DNA is omitted, as the CDR3 cannot be located on it reliably, and the CDR3 follows TCRdb's listing. The chain joins TRBV7-2 to TRBJ1-5. Germline CDR1 is SGHTA and CDR2 is FQGNSA. Both ends counted, the CDR3 spans 13 residues. This CDR3 is CASSLGQGKDQHQ.

The rearrangement joins TRBV12-3 or TRBV12-4 to TRBJ1-1; D not resolved. The length of the CDR3 is 14 residues. Trimming left V 7 bases short and J 5 bases short, with 17 bases between. In nucleotides, the CDR3 is TGTGCCAGCACCCGAGTCTCGGGAGGGACTGAAGCTTTCTTT. Translation gives CASTRVSGGTEAFF.

As to this clonotype: Without the conserved terminal phenylalanine or tryptophan, this CDR3 likely stems from a read error. Because the CDR3's place on the DNA is in doubt, the DNA is left out and the CDR3 is given as listed by TCRdb. This chain uses TRBV2 with TRBJ1-4; TRBD1, as called in the table, went unchecked against the DNA. The CDR3 totals 15 residues, both ends included. From germline, CDR1 is SNHLY and CDR2 FYNNEI. The CDR3 protein is CASNRDREDSYTFGS.

There are many counts of this clonotype. V is TRBV5-6 and J is TRBJ2-7; D is undetermined. Germline CDR1 reads SGHDT; CDR2 reads YYEEEE. CDR3 size: 15 residues. V was cut by 3 bases and J by 1 base, with 14 bases left in between. This chain's CDR3 is CASSSKGKASYEQYF. CDR3 DNA sequence: TGTGCCAGCAGCTCTAAGGGTAAAGCGTCCTACGAGCAGTACTTC.

This clonotype was detected many times. This CDR3 is CASSDDWGSGNTIYF. CDR3 sequence (DNA): TGTGCCAGTAGCGATGATTGGGGATCTGGAAACACCATATATTTT. This chain uses TRBV19 with TRBJ1-3; D not certain. CDR1 LNHDA and CDR2 SQIVND come from the germline V gene (reference sequence). The V gene lost 6 bases and the J gene lost 1 base, with 13 bases spanning the gap. The CDR3 is made up of 15 amino acids.

This clonotype was counted many times. The V call is TRBV7-2, the J call TRBJ2-2, with D uncertain. Trimming shortened V by 2 bases and J by 3 bases, and 7 bases separated the two germline ends. The CDR3 contains 14 residues. Germline CDR1 SGHTA, CDR2 FQGNSA. Written as DNA, the CDR3 is TGTGCCAGCAGCTTATTTAGAGACACCGGGGAGCTGTTTTTT. This encodes CASSLFRDTGELFF.

The rearrangement links TRBV7-2 to TRBJ1-1; D remains unclear. Germline assignment: CDR1 SGHTA and CDR2 FQGNSA. V was pared by 6 bases and J by 13 bases, with 27 bases between. The CDR3 consists of 15 residues. The CDR3 sequence is CASRPTSGTDTQYFF. The CDR3 bases are TGTGCCAGCAGACCAACTAGCGGCACAGATACGCAGTATTTCTTT.

Concerning this clonotype: At one of its ends the junction is not consistent with the germline gene, which may arise from a read error. This chain uses TRBV11-2 with TRBJ1-6; D may be TRBD1 (6 bases). CDR1 is SGHAT and CDR2 is FQNNGV in the germline V gene. CDR3 length: 14 amino acids. CDR3 protein: CASTLDPGGPPLHF. The CDR3 DNA reads TGTGCCAGCACCTTAGACCCGGGGGGGCCACCCCTCCACTTT.

About this clonotype: This CDR3 fails to terminate in the conserved phenylalanine or tryptophan, so it likely reflects a read error. V and J are TRBV2 and TRBJ1-5, with 7 bases identical to TRBD1. The CDR3 is 15 amino acids. Germline loops: CDR1 SNHLY, CDR2 FYNNEI. V lost 10 bases and J lost 10; bases outside the gene matches: 19. Here the CDR3 reads CAKGPGGTVGHPQHY. The DNA of the CDR3 is TGTGCCAAAGGGCCAGGGGGAACGGTAGGTCACCCCCAGCATTAT.

About this clonotype itself: This sequence may be a read error, since a much larger clone differs from it by one base. The CDR3 does not end in the conserved phenylalanine or tryptophan, so this is likely a read error. The CDR3 region is CASNTGGITEAFL. The CDR3 region has the DNA TGTGCCAGTAACACAGGGGGGATCACTGAAGCTTTCCTT. The V call is TRBV10-3, the J call TRBJ1-1; 8 positions match TRBD1. V lost 10 bases and J lost 4; bases outside the gene matches: 8. Germline V gene sequence: CDR1 ENHRY, CDR2 SYGVKD. CDR3 length: 13 amino acids.

This clonotype has at least ten counts. The V call is TRBV7-2, the J call TRBJ2-3; 8 bases align to TRBD2. Germline V lookup: CDR1 SGHTA, CDR2 FQGNSA. The V gene end was trimmed by 0 bases and the J gene end by 5 bases; junction bases not matched to a gene: 7. The CDR3 runs to 16 residues. The CDR3 region has the DNA TGTGCCAGCAGCTTAGCAGCGGGGGCGGTTGTAGATACGCAGTATTTT. This translates into CASSLAAGAVVDTQYF.

This clonotype was counted a few times. The J gene is TRBJ1-6, the V gene TRBV7-2, with 9 bases lining up with TRBD1. Germline-derived CDR1 and CDR2 are SGHTA and FQGNSA. The CDR3 covers 15 residues. V lost 5 bases and J lost 6; bases outside the gene matches: 5. In DNA form, the CDR3 reads TGTGCCAGCAGCCTGGACAGGGGTCGTAATTCACCCCTCCACTTT. Amino acid sequence: CASSLDRGRNSPLHF. Complete variable domain (other parts from reference TRBV7-2 and TRBJ1-6): GAGVSQSPSNKVTEKGKDVELRCDPISGHTALYWYRQSLGQGLEFLIYFQGNSAPDKSGLPSDRFSAERTGGSVSTLTIQRTQQEDSAVYLCASSLDRGRNSPLHFGNGTRLTVT.

This rearrangement joins TRBV10-3 to TRBJ1-5, with 7 bases identical to TRBD1. This CDR3 spans 14 amino acids. The ends lost 4 bases at V and 6 bases at J; junction bases unmatched: 6. In germline, CDR1 is ENHRY, CDR2 SYGVKD. CDR3 residues: CAISAGQERQPQHF. The CDR3 region has the DNA TGTGCCATCAGTGCCGGACAGGAACGTCAGCCCCAGCATTTT.

This clonotype was observed many times. The rearrangement joins TRBV6-5 to TRBJ1-1, with D tentatively TRBD1 (6 bases). This CDR3 contains 17 residues. Germline CDR1 and CDR2: MNHEY and SVGAGI. The V end was cut by 4 bases, the J end by 1 base, with 19 bases between. The CDR3: CASSSEVGVRGNTEAFF. DNA of the CDR3: TGTGCCAGCAGTTCGGAAGTGGGGGTCAGGGGGAACACTGAAGCTTTCTTT.

This clonotype was seen just once. One junction end disagrees with the germline gene, perhaps due to a read error. This chain links TRBV7-9 with TRBJ1-6; D not resolved. This CDR3 comprises 14 residues. Looked up from germline, CDR1 is SEHNR and CDR2 is FQNEAQ (reference sequence). CDR3 residues: CASSRETPYEQYFF. The CDR3, as DNA: TGTGCCAGCAGTCGTGAGACGCCCTACGAGCAGTACTTCTTT.

This clonotype was recorded at least ten times. This chain joins TRBV20-1 and TRBJ1-3; no clear D. Germline assignment: CDR1 DFQATT and CDR2 SNEGSKA (reference sequence). CDR3 length: 13 amino acids. Trimming left V 0 bases short and J 4 bases short, with 7 bases between. The CDR3 DNA is TGCAGTGCTAGAGATCCGGGAGGAAACACCATATATTTT. Amino acids: CSARDPGGNTIYF.

The chain uses TRBV2 and TRBJ1-1; weak D call: TRBD1 (6 bases). Germline CDR1 SNHLY, CDR2 FYNNEI. CDR3 length: 13 amino acids. V lost 7 bases and J lost 14, with 23 bases in between. The CDR3 loop reads CASTRDRTGLSFF. CDR3 bases: TGTGCCAGCACTAGAGACAGAACAGGGTTGTCGTTCTTT.

This clonotype was observed at least ten times. This chain links TRBV19 with TRBJ2-5, with TRBD2 matching over 7 bases. CDR1 is LNHDA and CDR2 is SQIVND in the germline V gene (reference sequence). Trimming at V came to 8 bases and at J to 5 bases, leaving 17 bases not matched to a gene. The CDR3 consists of 16 residues. CDR3 residues: CASRSAGGGGVETQYF. In DNA, the CDR3 is TGTGCCAGTCGCAGTGCTGGGGGGGGAGGTGTTGAGACCCAGTACTTC.

This clonotype was seen at least ten times. This rearrangement joins TRBV6-5 to TRBJ2-7, with 7 bases aligning to TRBD1. This CDR3 has 19 residues. The J segment lost 4 bases and the V segment lost 2 bases, leaving 20 bases of the junction unmatched. CDR1 MNHEY and CDR2 SVGAGI come from the germline V gene. CDR3 residues: CASSYQHPRFGTAPYEQYF. In nucleotides, the CDR3 is TGTGCCAGCAGTTACCAACATCCACGTTTCGGGACAGCTCCGTACGAGCAGTACTTC.

In the case of this clonotype: The CDR3 end shows no conserved phenylalanine or tryptophan, and so a read error is likely. No DNA is shown, since the ends of the CDR3 on it are uncertain; the CDR3 is the one TCRdb lists. The CDR3 protein is CASSTRPATYEQ. The V call is TRBV7-6, the J call TRBJ1-1. The germline CDR1 and CDR2 sequences are SGHVS and FNYEAQ. The CDR3 extends over 12 residues, inclusive of both ends.